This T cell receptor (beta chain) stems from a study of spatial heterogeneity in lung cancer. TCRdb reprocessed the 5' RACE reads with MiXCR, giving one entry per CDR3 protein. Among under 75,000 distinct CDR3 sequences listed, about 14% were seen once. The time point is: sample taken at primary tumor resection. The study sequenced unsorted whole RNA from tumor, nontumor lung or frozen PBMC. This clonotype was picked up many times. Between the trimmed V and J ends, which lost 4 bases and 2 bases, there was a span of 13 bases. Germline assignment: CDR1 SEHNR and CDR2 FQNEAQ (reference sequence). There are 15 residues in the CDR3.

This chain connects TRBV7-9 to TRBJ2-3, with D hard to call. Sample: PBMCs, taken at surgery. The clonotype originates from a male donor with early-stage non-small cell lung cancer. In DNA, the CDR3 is TGTGCCAGCAGCTCTGGGCCCGAAACCACAGATACGCAGTATTTT. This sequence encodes CASSSGPETTDTQYF.